This TCR beta chain came from a study of shared clonotypes between healthy human individuals. All the donors were Caucasian adults who lived in Nashville, Tennessee. This clone was recorded only once. What it binds is not known. Other DNA sequences within the sample encode an identical CDR3. TCRdb's copy holds only in-frame clones and misses some; the assay was immunoSEQ multiplex PCR. The sample carries roughly 660,000 clones, less than 95% recorded once. General study points: Since donors were few, the genetic and exposure-history diversity represented was limited. Rarefaction demonstrated incomplete sorted-subset sequencing despite large depth. It was observed that roughly 5.1% of naive CD4 clonotypes were shared across a handful of donors.

The sequence was collected from a man in his late teens or twenties in good health. Some clones in this sample may be carry-over from other donors' samples. The sample was memory CD8+ T cells from PBMCs. Subset in this sample: CD45RO+ cells pooled with CCR7-negative TemRA cells.

This CDR3 reads CASSLDGGDTQYF. The CDR3 DNA reads TGTGCCAGCAGCTTAGATGGCGGCGATACGCAGTATTTT. The rearrangement joins TRBV11-3 to TRBJ2-3; D remains unclear. V lost 0 bases and J lost 6, with 7 bases in between. Germline CDR1 SGHNT, CDR2 YENEEA. The CDR3 totals 13 residues.